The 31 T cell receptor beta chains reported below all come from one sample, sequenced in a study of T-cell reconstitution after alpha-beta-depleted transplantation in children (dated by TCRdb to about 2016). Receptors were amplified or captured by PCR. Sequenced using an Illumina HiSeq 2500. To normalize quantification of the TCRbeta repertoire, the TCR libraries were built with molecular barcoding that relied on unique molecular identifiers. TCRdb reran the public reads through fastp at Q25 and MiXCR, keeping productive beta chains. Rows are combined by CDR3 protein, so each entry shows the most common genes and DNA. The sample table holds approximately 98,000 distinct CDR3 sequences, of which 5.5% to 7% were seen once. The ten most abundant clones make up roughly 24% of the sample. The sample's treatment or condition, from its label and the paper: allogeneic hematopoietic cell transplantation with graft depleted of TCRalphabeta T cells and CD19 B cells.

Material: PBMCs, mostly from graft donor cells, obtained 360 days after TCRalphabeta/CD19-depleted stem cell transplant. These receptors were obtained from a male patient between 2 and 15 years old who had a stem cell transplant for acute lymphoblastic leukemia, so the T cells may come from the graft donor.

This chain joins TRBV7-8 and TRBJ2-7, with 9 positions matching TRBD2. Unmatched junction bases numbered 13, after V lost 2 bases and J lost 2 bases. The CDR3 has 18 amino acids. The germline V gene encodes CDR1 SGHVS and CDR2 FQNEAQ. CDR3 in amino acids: CASSLKGRAAGGTYEQYF. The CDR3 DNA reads TGTGCCAGCAGCTTAAAGGGCAGGGCCGCGGGAGGGACCTACGAGCAGTACTTC.

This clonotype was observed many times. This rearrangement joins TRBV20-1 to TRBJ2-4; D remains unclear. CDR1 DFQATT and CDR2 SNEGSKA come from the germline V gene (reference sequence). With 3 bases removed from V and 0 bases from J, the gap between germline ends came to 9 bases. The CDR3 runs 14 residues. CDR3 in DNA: TGCAGTGCTAGCCCCCCGATAGCCAAAAACATTCAGTACTTC. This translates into CSASPPIAKNIQYF.

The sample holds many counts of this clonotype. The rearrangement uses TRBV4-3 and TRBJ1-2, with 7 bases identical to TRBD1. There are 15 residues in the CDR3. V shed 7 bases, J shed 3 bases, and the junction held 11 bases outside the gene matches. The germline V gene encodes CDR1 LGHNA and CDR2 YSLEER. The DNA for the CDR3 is TGCGCCAGCAATCCTAGACTCACAGGGGACTATGGCTACACCTTC. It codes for CASNPRLTGDYGYTF.

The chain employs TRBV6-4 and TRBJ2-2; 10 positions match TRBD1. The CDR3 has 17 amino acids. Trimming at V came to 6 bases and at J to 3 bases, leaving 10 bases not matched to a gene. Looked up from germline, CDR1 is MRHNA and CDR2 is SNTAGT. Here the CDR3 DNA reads TGTGCCAGCAGAGGCCCCCGGACAGGGGGTGACACCGGGGAGCTGTTTTTT. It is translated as CASRGPRTGGDTGELFF.

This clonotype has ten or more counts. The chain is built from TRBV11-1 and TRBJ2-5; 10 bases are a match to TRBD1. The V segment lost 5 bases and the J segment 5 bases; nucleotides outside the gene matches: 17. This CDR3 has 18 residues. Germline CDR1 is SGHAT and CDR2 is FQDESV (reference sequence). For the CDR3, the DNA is TGTGCCAGCAGCCCCCCGACAGGGGGCTTTTTGGGGACGGAGACCCAGTACTTC. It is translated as CASSPPTGGFLGTETQYF.

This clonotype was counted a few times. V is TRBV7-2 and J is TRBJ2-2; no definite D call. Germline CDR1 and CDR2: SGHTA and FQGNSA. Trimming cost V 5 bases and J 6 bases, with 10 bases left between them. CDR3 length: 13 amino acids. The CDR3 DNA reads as TGTGCCAGCAGCCCACGGATGGCCGGGGAGCTGTTTTTT. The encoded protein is CASSPRMAGELFF.

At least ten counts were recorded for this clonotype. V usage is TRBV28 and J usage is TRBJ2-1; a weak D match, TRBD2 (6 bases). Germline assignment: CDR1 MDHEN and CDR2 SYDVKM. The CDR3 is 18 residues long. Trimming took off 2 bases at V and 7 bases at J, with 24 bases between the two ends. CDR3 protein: CASSLPLWGVGTENEQFF. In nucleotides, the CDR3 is TGTGCCAGCAGTTTACCGCTTTGGGGGGTCGGTACAGAGAATGAGCAGTTCTTC.

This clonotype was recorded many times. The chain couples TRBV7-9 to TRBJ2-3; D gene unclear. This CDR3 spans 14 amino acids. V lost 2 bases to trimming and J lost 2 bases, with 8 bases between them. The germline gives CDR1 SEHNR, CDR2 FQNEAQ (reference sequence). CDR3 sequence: CASSLSFLTDTQYF. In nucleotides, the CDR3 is TGTGCCAGCAGCTTATCCTTTCTCACAGATACGCAGTATTTT.

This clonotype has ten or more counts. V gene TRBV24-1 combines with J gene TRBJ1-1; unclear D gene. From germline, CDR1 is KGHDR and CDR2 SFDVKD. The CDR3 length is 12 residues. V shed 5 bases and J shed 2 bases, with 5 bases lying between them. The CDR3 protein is CATSGENTEAFF. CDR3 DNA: TGTGCCACCAGTGGGGAAAACACTGAAGCTTTCTTT.

As DNA, the CDR3 is TGTGCCAGCACCGCTAGCGGGGGGCAAGAGACCCAGTACTTC. Its translation is CASTASGGQETQYF. The chain uses TRBV7-2 and TRBJ2-5; 11 bases fit TRBD2. This CDR3 contains 14 residues. Trimming cost V 7 bases and J 2 bases; bases outside gene matches: 3. Germline CDR1 SGHTA, CDR2 FQGNSA.

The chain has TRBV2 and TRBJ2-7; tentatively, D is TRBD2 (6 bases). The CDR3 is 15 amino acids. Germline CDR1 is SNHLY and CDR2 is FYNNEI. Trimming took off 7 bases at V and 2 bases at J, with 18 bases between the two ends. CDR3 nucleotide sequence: TGTGCCAGCAAAGGGGTAGCGGTAATAACCTACGAGCAGTACTTC. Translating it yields CASKGVAVITYEQYF.

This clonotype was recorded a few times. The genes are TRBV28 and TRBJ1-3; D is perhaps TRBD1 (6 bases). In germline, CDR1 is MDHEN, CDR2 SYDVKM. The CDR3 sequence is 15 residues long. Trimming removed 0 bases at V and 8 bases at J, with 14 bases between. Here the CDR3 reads CASSLWGQGPDTIYF. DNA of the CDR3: TGTGCCAGCAGTTTATGGGGCCAGGGGCCCGACACCATATATTTT.

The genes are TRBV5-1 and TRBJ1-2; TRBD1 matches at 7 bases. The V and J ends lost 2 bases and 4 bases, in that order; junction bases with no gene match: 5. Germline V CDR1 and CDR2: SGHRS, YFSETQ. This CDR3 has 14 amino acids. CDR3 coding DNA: TGCGCCAGCAGCTTTGGACAGGCCCTCTATGGCTACACCTTC. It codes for CASSFGQALYGYTF.

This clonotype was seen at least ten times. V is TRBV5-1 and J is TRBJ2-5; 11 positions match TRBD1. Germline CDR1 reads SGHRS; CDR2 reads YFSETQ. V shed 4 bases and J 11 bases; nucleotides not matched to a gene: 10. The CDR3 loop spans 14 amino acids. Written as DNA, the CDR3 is TGCGCCAGCAGCGAAGGACAGGGGGCAAGGATTCAGTACTTC. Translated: CASSEGQGARIQYF.

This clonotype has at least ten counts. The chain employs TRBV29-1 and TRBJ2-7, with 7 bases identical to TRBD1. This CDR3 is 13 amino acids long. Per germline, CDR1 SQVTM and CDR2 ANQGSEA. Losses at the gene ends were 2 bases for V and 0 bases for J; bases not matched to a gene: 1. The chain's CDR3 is CSVEQGDSYEQYF. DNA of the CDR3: TGCAGCGTTGAACAGGGGGACTCCTACGAGCAGTACTTC.

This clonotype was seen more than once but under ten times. CDR3: CAISESSGRATGELFF. CDR3 nucleotide sequence: TGTGCCATCAGTGAGTCGAGCGGGAGGGCTACCGGGGAGCTGTTTTTT. This chain uses TRBV10-3 with TRBJ2-2, with 10 bases fitting TRBD2. The CDR3 is 16 amino acids. With 0 bases clipped from V and 5 bases from J, the junction kept 3 bases outside the gene matches. Per the germline V gene, CDR1 is ENHRY and CDR2 is SYGVKD.

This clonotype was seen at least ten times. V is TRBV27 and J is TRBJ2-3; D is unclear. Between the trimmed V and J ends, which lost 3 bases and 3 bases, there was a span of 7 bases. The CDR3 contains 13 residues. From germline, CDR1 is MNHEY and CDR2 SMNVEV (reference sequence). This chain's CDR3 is CASSFFRTDTQYF. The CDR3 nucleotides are TGTGCCAGCAGTTTCTTCCGGACAGATACGCAGTATTTT.

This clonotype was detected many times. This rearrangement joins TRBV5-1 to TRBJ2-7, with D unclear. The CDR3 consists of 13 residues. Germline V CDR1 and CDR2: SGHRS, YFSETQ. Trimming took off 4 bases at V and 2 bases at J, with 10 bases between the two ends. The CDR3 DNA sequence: TGCGCCAGCAGCATTTCCGGGCCCTACGAGCAGTACTTC. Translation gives CASSISGPYEQYF.

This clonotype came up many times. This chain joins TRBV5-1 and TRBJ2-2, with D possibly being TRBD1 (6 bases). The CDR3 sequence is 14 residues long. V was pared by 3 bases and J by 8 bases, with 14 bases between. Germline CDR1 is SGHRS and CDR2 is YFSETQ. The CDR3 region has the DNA TGCGCCAGCAGCTCTCACCCAGGGGCGGGGGAGCTGTTTTTT. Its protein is CASSSHPGAGELFF.

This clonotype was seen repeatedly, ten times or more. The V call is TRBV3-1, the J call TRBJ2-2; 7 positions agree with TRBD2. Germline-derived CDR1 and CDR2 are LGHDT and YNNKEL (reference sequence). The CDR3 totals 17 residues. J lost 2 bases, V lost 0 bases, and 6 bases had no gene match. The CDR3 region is CASSQEAGTINTGELFF. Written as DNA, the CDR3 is TGTGCCAGCAGCCAAGAAGCCGGGACTATTAACACCGGGGAGCTGTTTTTT.

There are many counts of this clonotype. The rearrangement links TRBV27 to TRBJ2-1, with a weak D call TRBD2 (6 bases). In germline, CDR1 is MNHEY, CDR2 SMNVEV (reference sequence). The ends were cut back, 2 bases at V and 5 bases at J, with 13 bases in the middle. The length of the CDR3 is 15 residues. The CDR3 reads CASSLGRRGDNEQFF. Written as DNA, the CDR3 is TGTGCCAGCAGTTTAGGCAGGAGGGGAGACAATGAGCAGTTCTTC.

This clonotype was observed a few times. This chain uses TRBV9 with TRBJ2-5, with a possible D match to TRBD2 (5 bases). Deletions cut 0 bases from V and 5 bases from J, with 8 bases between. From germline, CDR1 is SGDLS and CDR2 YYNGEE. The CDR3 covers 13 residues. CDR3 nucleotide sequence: TGTGCCAGCAGCGTAGCCGGGGTTGAGACCCAGTACTTC. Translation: CASSVAGVETQYF.

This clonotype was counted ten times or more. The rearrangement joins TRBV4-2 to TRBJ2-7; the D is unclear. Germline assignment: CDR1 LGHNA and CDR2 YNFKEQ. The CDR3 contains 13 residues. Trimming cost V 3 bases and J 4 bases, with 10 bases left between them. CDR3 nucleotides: TGTGCCAGCAGCCATGGGCAGACTTACGAGCAGTACTTC. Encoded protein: CASSHGQTYEQYF.

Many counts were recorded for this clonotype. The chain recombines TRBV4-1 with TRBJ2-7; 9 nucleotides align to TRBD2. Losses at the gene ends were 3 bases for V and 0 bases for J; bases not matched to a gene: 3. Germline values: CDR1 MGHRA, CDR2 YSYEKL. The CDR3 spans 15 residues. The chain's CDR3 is CASSQNSGSSYEQYF. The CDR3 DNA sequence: TGCGCCAGCAGCCAGAATAGCGGGAGCTCCTACGAGCAGTACTTC.

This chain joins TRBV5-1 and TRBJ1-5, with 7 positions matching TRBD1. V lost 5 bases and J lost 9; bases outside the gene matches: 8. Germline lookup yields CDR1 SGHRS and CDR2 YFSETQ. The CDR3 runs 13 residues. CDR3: CASRDRVEGPQHF. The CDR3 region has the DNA TGCGCCAGCAGAGACAGGGTAGAGGGGCCCCAGCATTTT.

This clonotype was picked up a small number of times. The CDR3 sequence: CASRGDILFGEQYF. CDR3 in DNA: TGTGCCAGCAGGGGGGACATCCTCTTCGGCGAGCAGTACTTC. The rearrangement uses TRBV6-2 or TRBV6-3 and TRBJ2-7, with D perhaps TRBD1 (6 bases). The CDR3 is made up of 14 amino acids. Between the trimmed V and J ends, which lost 6 bases and 6 bases, there was a span of 18 bases. CDR1 is MNHEY, CDR2 SVGEGT, per germline.

The CDR3 loop reads CASSLAAIAGGPSTGELFF. For the CDR3, the DNA is TGCGCCAGCAGCTTGGCCGCGATAGCGGGAGGGCCGAGCACCGGGGAGCTGTTTTTT. V and J are TRBV5-1 and TRBJ2-2, with 11 bases that match TRBD2. After removal of 0 bases from V and 4 bases from J, the junction contained 11 bases not matched to a gene. CDR1 SGHRS and CDR2 YFSETQ come from the germline V gene. This CDR3 has 19 residues.

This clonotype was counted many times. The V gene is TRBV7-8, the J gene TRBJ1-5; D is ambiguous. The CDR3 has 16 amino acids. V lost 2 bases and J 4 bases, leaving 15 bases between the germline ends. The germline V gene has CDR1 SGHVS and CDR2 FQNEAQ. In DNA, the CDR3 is TGTGCCAGCAGCTTATTCTTCGCGGGTACAAATCAGCCCCAGCATTTT. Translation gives CASSLFFAGTNQPQHF.

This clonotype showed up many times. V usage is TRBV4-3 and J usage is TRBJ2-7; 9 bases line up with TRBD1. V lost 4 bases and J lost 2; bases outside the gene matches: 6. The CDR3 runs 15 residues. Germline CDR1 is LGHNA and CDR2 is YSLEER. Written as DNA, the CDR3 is TGCGCCAGCAGCCCCGGGACAGGGACGCCCTACGAGCAGTACTTC. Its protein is CASSPGTGTPYEQYF.

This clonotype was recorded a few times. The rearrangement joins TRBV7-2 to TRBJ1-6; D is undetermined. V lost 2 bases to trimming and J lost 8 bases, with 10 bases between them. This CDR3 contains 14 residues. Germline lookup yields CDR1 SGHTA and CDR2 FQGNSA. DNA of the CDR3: TGTGCCAGCAGCTTAAAGGGATTAGATTCACCCCTCCACTTT. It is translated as CASSLKGLDSPLHF.

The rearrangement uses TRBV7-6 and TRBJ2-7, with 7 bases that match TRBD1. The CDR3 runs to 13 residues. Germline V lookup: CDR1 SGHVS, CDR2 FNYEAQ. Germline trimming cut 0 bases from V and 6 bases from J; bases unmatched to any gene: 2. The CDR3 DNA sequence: TGTGCCAGCAGCTTAGCCGACAGGGCCGAGCAGTACTTC. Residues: CASSLADRAEQYF.